This TCR beta chain appears in the sequencing data of a study of vaccination effects on CD4 cells after COVID-19. About this clone: The antigen is not known.

Deletions cut 3 bases from V and 2 bases from J, with 11 bases between. CDR3 length equals 15 residues. Germline CDR1 and CDR2: LNHDA and SQIVND (reference sequence). Sequencing followed a ViraFEST assay step that expanded antigen-specific CD4+ T cells with viral peptide pools. The culture ran for approximately 10 days, and then CD4+ T cells were isolated. All vaccine recipients tested negative for nucleocapsid antibodies and had never contracted SARS-CoV-2 infection. Assay used: immunoSEQ multiplex PCR; TCRdb lists only in-frame clones, some missing. This table has 55,000 to 75,000 clones, 60% to 80% appearing once.

V and J are TRBV19 and TRBJ1-3; D uncertain. Sequences were derived from CD4+ T cells from PBMCs cultured with HCoV-NL63 spike peptides, sampled before COVID-19 vaccination. This receptor was obtained from a human donor who received a COVID-19 vaccine. The CDR3 DNA reads TGTGCCAGTAGTATGGAGGCAGGCACTGGAAACACCATATATTTT. Amino acids: CASSMEAGTGNTIYF.